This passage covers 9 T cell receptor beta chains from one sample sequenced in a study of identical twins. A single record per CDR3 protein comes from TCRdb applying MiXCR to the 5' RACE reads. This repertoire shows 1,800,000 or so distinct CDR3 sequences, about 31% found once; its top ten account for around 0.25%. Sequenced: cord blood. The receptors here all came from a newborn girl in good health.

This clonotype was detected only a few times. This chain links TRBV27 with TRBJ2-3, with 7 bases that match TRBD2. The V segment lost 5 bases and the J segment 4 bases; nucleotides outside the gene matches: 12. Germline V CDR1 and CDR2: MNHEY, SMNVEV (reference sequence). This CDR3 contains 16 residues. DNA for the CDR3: TGTGCCAGCAGTCCACTAGCGCCCGAGATCGCAGATACGCAGTATTTT. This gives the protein CASSPLAPEIADTQYF.

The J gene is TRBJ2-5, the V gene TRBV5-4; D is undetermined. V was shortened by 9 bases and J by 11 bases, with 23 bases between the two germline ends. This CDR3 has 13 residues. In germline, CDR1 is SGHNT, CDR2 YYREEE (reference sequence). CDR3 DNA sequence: TGTGCCATGACCTCGACTCAGAACAATGAGCAGTACTTC. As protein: CAMTSTQNNEQYF.

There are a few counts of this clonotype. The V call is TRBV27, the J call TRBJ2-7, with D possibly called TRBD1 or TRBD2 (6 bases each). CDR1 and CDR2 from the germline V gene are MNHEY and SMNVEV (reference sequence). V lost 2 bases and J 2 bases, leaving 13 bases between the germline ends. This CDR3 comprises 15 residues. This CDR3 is CASSLRGPYTYEQYF. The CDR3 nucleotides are TGTGCCAGCAGTTTACGGGGGCCCTATACCTACGAGCAGTACTTC.

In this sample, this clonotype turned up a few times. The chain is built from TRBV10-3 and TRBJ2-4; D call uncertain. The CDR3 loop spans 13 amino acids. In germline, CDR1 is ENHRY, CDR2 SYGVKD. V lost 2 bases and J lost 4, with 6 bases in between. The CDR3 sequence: CAISENSKNIQYF. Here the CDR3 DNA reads TGTGCCATCAGTGAGAACAGTAAAAACATTCAGTACTTC.

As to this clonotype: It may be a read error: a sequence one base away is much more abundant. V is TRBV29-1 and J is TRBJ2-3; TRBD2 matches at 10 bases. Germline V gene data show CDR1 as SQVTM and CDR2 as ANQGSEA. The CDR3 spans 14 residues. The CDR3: CSARAGGNTGTQYF. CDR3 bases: TGCAGCGCTCGAGCGGGAGGGAACACAGGTACGCAGTATTTT.

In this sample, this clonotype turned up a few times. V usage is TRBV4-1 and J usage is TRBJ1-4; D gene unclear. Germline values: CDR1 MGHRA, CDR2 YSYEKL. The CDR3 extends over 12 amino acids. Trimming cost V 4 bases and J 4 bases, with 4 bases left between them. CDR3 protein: CASSPVNEKLFF. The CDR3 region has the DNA TGCGCCAGCAGCCCGGTTAATGAAAAACTGTTTTTT.

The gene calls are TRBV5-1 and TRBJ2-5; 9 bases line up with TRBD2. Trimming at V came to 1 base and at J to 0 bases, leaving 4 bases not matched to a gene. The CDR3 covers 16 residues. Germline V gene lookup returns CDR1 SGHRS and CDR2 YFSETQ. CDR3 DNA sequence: TGCGCCAGCAGCTTGCGACTAGCGGAGAACCAAGAGACCCAGTACTTC. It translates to CASSLRLAENQETQYF.

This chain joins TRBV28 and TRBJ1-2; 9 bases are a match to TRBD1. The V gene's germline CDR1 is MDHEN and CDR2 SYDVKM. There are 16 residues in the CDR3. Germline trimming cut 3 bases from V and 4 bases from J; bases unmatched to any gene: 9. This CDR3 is CASSFPPGQGLYGYTF. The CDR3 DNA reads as TGTGCCAGCAGTTTCCCTCCGGGACAGGGACTCTATGGCTACACCTTC.

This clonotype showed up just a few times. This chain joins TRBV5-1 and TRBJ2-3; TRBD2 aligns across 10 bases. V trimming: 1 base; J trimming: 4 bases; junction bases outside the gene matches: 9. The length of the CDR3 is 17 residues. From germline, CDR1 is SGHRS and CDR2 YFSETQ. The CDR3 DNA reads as TGCGCCAGCAGCTTGAGGTCCCTAGCGGGAGTCCCAGATACGCAGTATTTT. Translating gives CASSLRSLAGVPDTQYF.